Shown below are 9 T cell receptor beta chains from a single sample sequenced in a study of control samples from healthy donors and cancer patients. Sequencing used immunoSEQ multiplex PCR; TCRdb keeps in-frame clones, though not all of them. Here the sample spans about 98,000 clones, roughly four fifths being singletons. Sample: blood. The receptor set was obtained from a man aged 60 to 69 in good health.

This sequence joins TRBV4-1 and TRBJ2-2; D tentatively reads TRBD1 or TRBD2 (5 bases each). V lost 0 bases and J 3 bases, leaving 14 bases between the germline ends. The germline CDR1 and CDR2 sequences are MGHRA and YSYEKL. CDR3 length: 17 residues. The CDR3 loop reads CASSQDPQGADTGELFF. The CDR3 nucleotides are TGCGCCAGCAGCCAAGATCCTCAGGGAGCCGACACCGGGGAGCTGTTTTTT.

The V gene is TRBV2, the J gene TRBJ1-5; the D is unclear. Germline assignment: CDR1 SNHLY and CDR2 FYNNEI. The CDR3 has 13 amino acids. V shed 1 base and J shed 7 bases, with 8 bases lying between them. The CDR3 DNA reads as TGTGCCAGCAGTGAAGGGGGATACCAGCCCCAGCATTTT. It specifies CASSEGGYQPQHF.

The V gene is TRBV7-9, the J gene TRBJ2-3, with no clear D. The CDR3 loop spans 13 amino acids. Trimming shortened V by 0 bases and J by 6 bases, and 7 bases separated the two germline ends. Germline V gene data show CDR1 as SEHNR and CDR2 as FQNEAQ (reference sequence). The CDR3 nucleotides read TGTGCCAGCAGCTTAGCGACCCCCGATACGCAGTATTTT. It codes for CASSLATPDTQYF.

CDR3 DNA sequence: TGTGCCAGCAGCCCACTTGGGCGCGGAGGGAACACTGAAGCTTTCTTT. Amino acid sequence: CASSPLGRGGNTEAFF. The chain couples TRBV7-9 to TRBJ1-1, with D uncertain. The CDR3 extends over 16 amino acids. Germline CDR1 is SEHNR and CDR2 is FQNEAQ (reference sequence). V lost 5 bases, J lost 1 base, and 17 bases lay in between.

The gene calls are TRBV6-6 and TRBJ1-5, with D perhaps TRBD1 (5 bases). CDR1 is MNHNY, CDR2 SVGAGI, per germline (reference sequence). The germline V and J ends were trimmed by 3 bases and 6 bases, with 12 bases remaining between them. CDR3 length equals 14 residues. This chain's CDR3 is CASSYQGVGQPQHF. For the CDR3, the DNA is TGTGCCAGCAGTTATCAGGGTGTCGGTCAGCCCCAGCATTTT.

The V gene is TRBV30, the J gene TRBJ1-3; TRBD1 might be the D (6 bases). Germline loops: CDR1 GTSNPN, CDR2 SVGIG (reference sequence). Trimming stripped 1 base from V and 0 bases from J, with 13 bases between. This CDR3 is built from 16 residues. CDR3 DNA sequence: TGTGCCTGGAGTGCAGCGGGGGGCTACTCTGGAAACACCATATATTTT. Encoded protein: CAWSAAGGYSGNTIYF.

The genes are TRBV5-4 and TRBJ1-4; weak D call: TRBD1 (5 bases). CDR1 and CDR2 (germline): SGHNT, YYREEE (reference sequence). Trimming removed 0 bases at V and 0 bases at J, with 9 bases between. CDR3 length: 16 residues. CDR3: CASSLGGSATNEKLFF. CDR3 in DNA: TGTGCCAGCAGCTTGGGGGGGAGTGCAACTAATGAAAAACTGTTTTTT.

The CDR3 sequence is CASSDSTANSNQPQHF. For the CDR3, the DNA is TGTGCCAGCAGTGACTCAACGGCAAATAGCAATCAGCCCCAGCATTTT. V usage is TRBV25-1 and J usage is TRBJ1-5; D ambiguous. The CDR3 spans 16 residues. Trimming removed 3 bases from V and 0 bases from J, with 12 bases in between. Germline V gene lookup returns CDR1 MGHDK and CDR2 SYGVNS.

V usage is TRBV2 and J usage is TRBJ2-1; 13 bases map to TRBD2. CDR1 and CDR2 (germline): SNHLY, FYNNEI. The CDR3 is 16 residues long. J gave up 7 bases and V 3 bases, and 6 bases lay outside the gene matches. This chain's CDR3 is CASSDPGTSGVNEQFF. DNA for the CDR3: TGTGCCAGCAGTGATCCCGGGACTAGCGGGGTTAATGAGCAGTTCTTC.